The sample holds one count of the clone carrying this T cell receptor beta chain. The data stem from a study of blood T cell repertoires in COVID-19. Whole-study context: Both acute and convalescent COVID-19 samples were obtained from the United States, Italy and Spain. T cells, B-cell-depleted T cells, or PBMCs provided the cDNA or gDNA that served as material.

In the original analysis: Reference gene primer amplification gave nucleated cell count estimates. This table comes from immunoSEQ multiplex PCR, and its TCRdb copy is limited to in-frame clones, with some not included. The V and J calls and clone size were taken over from that table, and D and trimming were inferred from the DNA. The sample contains about 220,000 clones, approximately 82% of which appear only once. The CDR3 has 13 residues. The V and J ends lost 0 bases and 7 bases respectively, with 9 bases between them. Germline V gene data show CDR1 as MNHNS and CDR2 as SASEGT. The sequenced sample consisted of peripheral blood. The rearrangement links TRBV6-1 to TRBJ1-1; possible D gene TRBD1, 5 bases. The clonotype comes from a woman of 80 years or more with acute or convalescent COVID-19. CDR3 protein: CASSEAGRDEAFF. DNA of the CDR3: TGTGCCAGCAGTGAAGCGGGCAGGGATGAAGCTTTCTTT.